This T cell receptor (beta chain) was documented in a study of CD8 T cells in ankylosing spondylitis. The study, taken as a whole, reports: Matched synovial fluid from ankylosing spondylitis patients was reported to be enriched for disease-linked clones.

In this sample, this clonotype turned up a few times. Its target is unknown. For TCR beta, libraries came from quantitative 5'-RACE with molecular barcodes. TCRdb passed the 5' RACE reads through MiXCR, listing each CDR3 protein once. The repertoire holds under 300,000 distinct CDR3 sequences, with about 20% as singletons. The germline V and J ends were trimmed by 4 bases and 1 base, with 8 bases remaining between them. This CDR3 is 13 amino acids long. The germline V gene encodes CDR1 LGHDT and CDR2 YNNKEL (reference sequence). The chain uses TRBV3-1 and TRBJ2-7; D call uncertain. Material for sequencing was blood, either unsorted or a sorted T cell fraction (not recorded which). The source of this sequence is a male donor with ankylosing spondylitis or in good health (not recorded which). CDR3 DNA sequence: TGTGCCAGCAGCCCGACGCGGTCCTACGAGCAGTACTTC. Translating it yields CASSPTRSYEQYF.